What follows is one T cell receptor beta chain and its context. Its target is unknown. This specimen comes from a study of cytomegalovirus exposure and HLA in healthy donors. Whole-study findings and limits: Compared with the roughly 670-donor mean, an Asian-associated ancestry cluster reportedly had fewer N-insertions, according to a later analysis. A previous analysis found most TCR beta V segments productive roughly 90% or roughly 30% of the time. In a later analysis, HLA-C alleles had the fewest associated TCRs, DRB1 alleles the most. Clonal expansion, a later analysis showed, was greater in HLA-associated TCR beta chains than in equally common others.

The study ran its PCR with 60 Vbeta and 13 Jbeta primers. Measured with immunoSEQ multiplex PCR; TCRdb has only the in-frame clones, and not every one. The data show about 140,000 clones, with roughly 81% seen just once and around 1.5% held by the top ten. In germline, CDR1 is DFQATT, CDR2 SNEGSKA (reference sequence). There are 11 residues in the CDR3. With 2 bases removed from V and 6 bases from J, the gap between germline ends came to 6 bases. The V and J genes are TRBV20-1 and TRBJ2-3, with D unclear. This clonotype was sampled from a female donor in good health and CMV-seronegative. Sequencing was performed on PBMCs. CDR3 protein: CSARLADTQYF. CDR3 bases: TGCAGTGCTAGACTGGCCGATACGCAGTATTTT.